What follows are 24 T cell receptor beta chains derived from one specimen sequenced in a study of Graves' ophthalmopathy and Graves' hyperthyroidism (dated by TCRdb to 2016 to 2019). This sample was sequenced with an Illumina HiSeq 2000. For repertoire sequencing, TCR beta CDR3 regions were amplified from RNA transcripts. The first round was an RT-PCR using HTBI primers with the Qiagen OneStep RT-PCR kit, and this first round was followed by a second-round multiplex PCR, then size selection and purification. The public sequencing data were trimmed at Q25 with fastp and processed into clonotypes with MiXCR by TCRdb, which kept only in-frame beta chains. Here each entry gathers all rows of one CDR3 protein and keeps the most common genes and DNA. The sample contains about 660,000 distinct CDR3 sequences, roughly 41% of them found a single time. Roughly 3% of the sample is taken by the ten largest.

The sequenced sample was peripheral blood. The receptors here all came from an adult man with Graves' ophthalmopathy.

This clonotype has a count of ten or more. The CDR3 nucleotides are TGCAGCGTTAAAGGGGGCTACGAGCAGTACTTC. Amino acid sequence: CSVKGGYEQYF. The chain couples TRBV29-1 to TRBJ2-7; maybe TRBD1 (6 bases). The germline V gene has CDR1 SQVTM and CDR2 ANQGSEA. The length of the CDR3 is 11 residues. V was shortened by 5 bases and J by 3 bases, with 8 bases between the two germline ends.

CDR3 bases: TGCAGCGTAAGACAGGTTAACACTGAAGCTTTCTTT. This encodes CSVRQVNTEAFF. The rearrangement uses TRBV29-1 and TRBJ1-1; weak D call: TRBD1 (6 bases). The CDR3 spans 12 residues. The germline CDR1 and CDR2 sequences are SQVTM and ANQGSEA. V was clipped by 6 bases and J by 2 bases, with 10 bases between them.

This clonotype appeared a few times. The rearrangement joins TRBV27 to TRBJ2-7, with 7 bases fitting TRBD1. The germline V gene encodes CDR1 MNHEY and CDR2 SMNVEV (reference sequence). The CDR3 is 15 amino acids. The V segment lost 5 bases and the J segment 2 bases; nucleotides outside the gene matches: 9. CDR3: CASSGLGQLTYEQYF. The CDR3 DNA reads TGTGCCAGCAGTGGTCTGGGACAGCTAACCTACGAGCAGTACTTC.

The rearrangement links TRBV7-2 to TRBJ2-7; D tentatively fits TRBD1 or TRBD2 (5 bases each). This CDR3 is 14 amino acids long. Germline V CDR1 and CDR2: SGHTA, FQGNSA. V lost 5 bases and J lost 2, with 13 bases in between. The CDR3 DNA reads TGTGCCAGCAGCGTTGAGGGCAGGGCCTACGAGCAGTACTTC. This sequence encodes CASSVEGRAYEQYF.

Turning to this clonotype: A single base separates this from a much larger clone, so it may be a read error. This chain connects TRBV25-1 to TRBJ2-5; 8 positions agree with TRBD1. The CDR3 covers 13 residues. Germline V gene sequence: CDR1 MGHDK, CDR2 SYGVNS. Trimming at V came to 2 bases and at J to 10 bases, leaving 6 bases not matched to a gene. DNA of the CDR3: TGTGCCAGCAGTGAAGCAGGGGGCTTGATCCAGTACTTC. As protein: CASSEAGGLIQYF.

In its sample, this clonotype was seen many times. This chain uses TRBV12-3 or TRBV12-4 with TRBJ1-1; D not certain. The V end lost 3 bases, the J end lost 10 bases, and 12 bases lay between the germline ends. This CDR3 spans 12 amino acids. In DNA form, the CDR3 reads TGTGCCAGCAGTTTGGCGGGTATGGGAGCTTTCTTT. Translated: CASSLAGMGAFF.

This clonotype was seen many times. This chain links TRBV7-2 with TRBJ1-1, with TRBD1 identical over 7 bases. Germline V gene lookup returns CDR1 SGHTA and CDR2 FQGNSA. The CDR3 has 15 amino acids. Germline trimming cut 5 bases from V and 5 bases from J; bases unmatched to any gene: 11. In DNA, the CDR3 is TGTGCCAGCAGCCAAGCCGGGACAGCGAGAACTGAAGCTTTCTTT. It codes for CASSQAGTARTEAFF.

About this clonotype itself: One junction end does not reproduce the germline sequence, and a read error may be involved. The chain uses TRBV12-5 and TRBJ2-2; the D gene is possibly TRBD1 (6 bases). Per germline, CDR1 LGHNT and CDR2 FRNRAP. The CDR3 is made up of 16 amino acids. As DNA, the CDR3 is TGTGCCAGTGGTTTGAAAATCAGGGGACGAACCGGGGAGCTGTTTTTT. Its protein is CASGLKIRGRTGELFF.

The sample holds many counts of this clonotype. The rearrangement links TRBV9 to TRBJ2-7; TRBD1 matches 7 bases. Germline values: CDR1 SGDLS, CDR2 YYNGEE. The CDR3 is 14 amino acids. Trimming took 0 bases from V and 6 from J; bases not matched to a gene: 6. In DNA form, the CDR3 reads TGTGCCAGCAGCGTAGGGACAGGTGCCCTCGAGCAGTACTTC. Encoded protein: CASSVGTGALEQYF.

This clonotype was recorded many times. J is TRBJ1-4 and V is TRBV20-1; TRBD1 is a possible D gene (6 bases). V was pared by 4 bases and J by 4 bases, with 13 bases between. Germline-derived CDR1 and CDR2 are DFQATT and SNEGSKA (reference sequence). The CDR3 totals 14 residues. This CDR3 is CSATPGQVNEKLFF. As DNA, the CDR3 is TGCAGTGCTACGCCGGGACAAGTTAATGAAAAACTGTTTTTT.

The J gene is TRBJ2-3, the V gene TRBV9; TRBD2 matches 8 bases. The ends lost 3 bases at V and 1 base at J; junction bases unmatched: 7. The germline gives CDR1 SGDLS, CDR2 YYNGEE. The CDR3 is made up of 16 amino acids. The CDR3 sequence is CASSAHGGAGTDTQYF. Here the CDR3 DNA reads TGTGCCAGCAGCGCCCACGGGGGGGCTGGCACAGATACGCAGTATTTT.

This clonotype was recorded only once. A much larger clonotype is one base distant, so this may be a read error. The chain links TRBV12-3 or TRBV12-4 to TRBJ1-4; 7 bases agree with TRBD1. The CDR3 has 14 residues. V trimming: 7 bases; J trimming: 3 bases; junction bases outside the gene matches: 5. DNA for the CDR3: TGTGCCAGCACCTCCAGGGGGTCTAATGAAAAACTGTTTTTT. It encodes CASTSRGSNEKLFF.

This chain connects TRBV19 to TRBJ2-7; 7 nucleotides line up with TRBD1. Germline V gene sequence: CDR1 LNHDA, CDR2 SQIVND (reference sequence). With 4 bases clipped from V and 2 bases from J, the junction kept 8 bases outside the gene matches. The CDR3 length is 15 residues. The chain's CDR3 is CASSTSLGQTYEQYF. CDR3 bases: TGTGCCAGTAGTACATCCTTGGGACAGACCTACGAGCAGTACTTC. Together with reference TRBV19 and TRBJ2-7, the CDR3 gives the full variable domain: DGGITQSPKYLFRKEGQNVTLSCEQNLNHDAMYWYRQDPGQGLRLIYYSQIVNDFQKGDIAEGYSVSREKKESFPLTVTSAQKNPTAFYLCASSTSLGQTYEQYFGPGTRLTVT.

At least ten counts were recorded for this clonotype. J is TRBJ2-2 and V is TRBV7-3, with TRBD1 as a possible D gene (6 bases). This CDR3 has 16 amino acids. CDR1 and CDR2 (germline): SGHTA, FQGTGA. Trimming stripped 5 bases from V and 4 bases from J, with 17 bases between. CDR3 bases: TGTGCCAGCAGCCCCCGGACAGCCTCGATCACCGGGGAGCTGTTTTTT. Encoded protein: CASSPRTASITGELFF.

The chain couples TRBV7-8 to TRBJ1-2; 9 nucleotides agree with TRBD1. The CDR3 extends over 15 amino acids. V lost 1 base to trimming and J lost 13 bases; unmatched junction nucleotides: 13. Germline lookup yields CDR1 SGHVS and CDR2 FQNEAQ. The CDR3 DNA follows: TGTGCCAGCAGCTTAGGCGCGGGACAGGGAAGTGTCGGCACCTTC. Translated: CASSLGAGQGSVGTF.

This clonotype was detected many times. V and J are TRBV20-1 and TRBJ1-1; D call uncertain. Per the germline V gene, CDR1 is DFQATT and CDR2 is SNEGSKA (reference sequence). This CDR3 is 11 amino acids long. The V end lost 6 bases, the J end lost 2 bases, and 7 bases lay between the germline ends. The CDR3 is CSALINTEAFF. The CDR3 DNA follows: TGCAGTGCCCTAATTAACACTGAAGCTTTCTTT.

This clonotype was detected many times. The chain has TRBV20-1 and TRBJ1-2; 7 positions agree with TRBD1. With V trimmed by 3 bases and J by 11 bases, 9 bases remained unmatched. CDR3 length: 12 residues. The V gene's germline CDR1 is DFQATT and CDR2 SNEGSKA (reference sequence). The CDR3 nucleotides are TGCAGTGCTAGTGGGACAGTACCTTTGTACACCTTC. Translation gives CSASGTVPLYTF.

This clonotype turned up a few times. Here the CDR3 DNA reads TGCAGTGCAACCCAAGAGACCCAGTACTTC. Translated, it gives CSATQETQYF. The chain carries TRBV20-1 and TRBJ2-5; unclear D gene. Per germline, CDR1 DFQATT and CDR2 SNEGSKA (reference sequence). This CDR3 is 10 amino acids long. The V and J ends lost 6 bases and 1 base respectively, with 3 bases between them.

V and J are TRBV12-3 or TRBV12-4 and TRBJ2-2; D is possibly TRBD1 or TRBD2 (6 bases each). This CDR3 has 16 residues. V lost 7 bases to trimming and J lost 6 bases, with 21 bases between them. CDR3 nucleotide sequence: TGTGCCAGCACCACTGCCTGGGGGGCCGAACCCGGGGAGCTGTTTTTT. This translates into CASTTAWGAEPGELFF.

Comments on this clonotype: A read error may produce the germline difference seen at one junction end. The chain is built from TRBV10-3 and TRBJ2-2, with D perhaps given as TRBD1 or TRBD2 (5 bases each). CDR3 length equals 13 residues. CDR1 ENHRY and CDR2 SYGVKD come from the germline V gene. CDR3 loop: CASSAPGPGELFF. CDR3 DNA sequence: TGTGCCAGCAGTGCTCCGGGACCCGGGGAGCTGTTTTTT.

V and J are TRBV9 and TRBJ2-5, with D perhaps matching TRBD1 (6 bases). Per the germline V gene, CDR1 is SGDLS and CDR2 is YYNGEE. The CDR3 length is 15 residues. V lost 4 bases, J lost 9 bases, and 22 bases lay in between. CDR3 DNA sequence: TGTGCCAGCAGCCCCGGGGCTACAGGGAATCAGCCCCAGTACTTC. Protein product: CASSPGATGNQPQYF. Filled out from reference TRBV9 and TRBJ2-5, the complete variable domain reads DSGVTQTPKHLITATGQRVTLRCSPRSGDLSVYWYQQSLDQGLQFLIQYYNGEERAKGNILERFSAQQFPDLHSELNLSSLELGDSALYFCASSPGATGNQPQYFGPGTRLLVL.

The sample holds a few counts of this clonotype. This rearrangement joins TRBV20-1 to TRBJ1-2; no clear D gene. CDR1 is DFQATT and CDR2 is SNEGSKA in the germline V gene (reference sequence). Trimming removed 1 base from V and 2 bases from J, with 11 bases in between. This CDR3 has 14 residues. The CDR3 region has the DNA TGCAGTGCTAGAGTCACAGAACTAAACTATGGCTACACCTTC. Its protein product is CSARVTELNYGYTF.

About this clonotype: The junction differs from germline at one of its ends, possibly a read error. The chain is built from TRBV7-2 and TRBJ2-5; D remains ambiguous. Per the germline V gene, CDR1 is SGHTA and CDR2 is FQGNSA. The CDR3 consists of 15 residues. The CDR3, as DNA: TGTGCCAGCAGCTTGTATCGTGCCGGCGAAGAGGCCCAGTACTTC. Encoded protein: CASSLYRAGEEAQYF. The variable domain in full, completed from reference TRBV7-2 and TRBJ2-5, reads GAGVSQSPSNKVTEKGKDVELRCDPISGHTALYWYRQSLGQGLEFLIYFQGNSAPDKSGLPSDRFSAERTGGSVSTLTIQRTQQEDSAVYLCASSLYRAGEEAQYFGPGTRLLVL.

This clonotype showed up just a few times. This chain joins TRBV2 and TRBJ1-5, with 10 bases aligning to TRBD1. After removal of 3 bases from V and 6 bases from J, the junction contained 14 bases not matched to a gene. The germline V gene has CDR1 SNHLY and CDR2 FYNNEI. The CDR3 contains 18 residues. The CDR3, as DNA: TGTGCCAGCAGTGACCCAGGTACCGGGACAGGGGTGGTTCAGCCCCAGCATTTT. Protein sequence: CASSDPGTGTGVVQPQHF.